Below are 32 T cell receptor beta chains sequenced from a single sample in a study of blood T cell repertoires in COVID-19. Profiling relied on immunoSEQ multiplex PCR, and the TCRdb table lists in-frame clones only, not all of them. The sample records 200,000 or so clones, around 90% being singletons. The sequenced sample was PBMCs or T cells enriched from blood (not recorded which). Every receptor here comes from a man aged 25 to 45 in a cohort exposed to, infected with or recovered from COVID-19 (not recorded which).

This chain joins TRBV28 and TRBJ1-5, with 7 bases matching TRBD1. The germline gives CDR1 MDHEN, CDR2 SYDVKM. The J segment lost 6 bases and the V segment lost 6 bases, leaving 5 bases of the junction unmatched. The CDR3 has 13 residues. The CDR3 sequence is CASSDRVGQPQHF. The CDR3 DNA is TGTGCCAGCAGCGACAGGGTTGGTCAGCCCCAGCATTTT.

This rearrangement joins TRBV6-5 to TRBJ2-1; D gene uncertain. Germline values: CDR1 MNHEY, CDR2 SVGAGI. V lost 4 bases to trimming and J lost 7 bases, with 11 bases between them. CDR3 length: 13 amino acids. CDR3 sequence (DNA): TGTGCCAGCAGTTCAGACCGGCGGAATGAGCAGTTCTTC. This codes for CASSSDRRNEQFF.

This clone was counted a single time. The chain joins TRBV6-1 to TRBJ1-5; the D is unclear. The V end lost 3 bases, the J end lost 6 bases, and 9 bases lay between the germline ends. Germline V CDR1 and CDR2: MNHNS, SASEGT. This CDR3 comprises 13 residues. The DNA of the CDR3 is TGTGCCAGCAGTGAGGAACGGGTTCAGCCCCAGCATTTT. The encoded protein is CASSEERVQPQHF.

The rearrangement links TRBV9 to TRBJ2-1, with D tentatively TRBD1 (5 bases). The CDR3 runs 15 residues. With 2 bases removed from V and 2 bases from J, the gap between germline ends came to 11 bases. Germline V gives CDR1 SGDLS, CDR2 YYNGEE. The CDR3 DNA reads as TGTGCCAGCAGCGTTACAAGGGGAACCTACAATGAGCAGTTCTTC. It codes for CASSVTRGTYNEQFF.

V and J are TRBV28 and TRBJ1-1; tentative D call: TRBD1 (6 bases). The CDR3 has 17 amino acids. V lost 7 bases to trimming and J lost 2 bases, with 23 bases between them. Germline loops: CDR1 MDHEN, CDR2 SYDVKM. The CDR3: CASTAGQSLPGNTEAFF. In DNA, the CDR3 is TGTGCCAGCACTGCAGGACAGAGCCTCCCCGGAAACACTGAAGCTTTCTTT.

The CDR3 nucleotides are TGTGCCACCAGTGATTTAGGCGGAAAGTCTGGAAACACCATATATTTT. This translates into CATSDLGGKSGNTIYF. This chain joins TRBV24-1 and TRBJ1-3; D remains ambiguous. Trimming stripped 1 base from V and 1 base from J, with 10 bases between. The CDR3 totals 16 residues. CDR1 and CDR2 from the germline V gene are KGHDR and SFDVKD.

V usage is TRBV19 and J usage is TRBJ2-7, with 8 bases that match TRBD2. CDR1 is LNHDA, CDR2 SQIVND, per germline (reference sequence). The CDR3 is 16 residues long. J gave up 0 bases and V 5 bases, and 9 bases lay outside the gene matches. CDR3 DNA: TGTGCCAGTAGTTGGGCGACTAGCGTTAGCTCCTACGAGCAGTACTTC. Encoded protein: CASSWATSVSSYEQYF.

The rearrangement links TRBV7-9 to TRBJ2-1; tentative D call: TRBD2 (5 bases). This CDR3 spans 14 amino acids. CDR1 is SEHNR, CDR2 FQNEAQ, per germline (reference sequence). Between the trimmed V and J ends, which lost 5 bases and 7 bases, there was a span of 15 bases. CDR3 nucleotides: TGTGCCAGCAGCCGAACACTAGATGCTAATGAGCAGTTCTTC. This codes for CASSRTLDANEQFF.

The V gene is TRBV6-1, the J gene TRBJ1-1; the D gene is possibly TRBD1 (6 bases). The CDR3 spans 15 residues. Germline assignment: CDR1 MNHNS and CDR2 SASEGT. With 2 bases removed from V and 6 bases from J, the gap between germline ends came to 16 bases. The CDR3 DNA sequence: TGTGCCAGCAGTGAAAGGTTTAGGGGGTTTTCTGAAGCTTTCTTT. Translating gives CASSERFRGFSEAFF.

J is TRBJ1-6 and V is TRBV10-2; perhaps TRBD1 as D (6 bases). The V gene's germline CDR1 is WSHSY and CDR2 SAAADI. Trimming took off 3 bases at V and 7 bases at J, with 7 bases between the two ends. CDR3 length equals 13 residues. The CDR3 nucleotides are TGCGCCAGCAGTGACAGGGGAAATTCACCCCTCCACTTT. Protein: CASSDRGNSPLHF.

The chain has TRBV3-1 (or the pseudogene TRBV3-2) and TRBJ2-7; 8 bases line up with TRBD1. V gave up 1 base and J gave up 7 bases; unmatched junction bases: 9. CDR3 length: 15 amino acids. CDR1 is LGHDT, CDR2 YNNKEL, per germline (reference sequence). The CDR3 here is CASSQVRTGLREQYF. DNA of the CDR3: TGTGCCAGCAGCCAAGTTAGGACAGGGTTGAGGGAGCAGTACTTC.

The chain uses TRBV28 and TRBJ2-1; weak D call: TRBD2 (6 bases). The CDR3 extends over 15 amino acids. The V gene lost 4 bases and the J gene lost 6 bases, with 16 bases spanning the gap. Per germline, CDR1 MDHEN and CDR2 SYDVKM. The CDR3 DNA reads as TGTGCCAGCAGTTCAGAGACTAGTATCCCCAATGAGCAGTTCTTC. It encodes CASSSETSIPNEQFF.

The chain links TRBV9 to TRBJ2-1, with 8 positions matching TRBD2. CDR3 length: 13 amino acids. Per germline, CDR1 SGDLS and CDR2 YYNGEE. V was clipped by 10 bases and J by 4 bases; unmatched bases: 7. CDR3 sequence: CAGGLEGYNEQFF. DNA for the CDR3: TGTGCCGGGGGACTAGAGGGATACAATGAGCAGTTCTTC.

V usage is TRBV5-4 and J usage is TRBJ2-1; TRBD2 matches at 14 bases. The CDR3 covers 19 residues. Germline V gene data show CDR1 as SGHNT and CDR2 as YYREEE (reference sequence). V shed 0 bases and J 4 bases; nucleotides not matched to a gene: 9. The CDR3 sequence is CASSLEPGLAGEGYNEQFF. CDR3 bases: TGTGCCAGCAGCTTGGAACCGGGACTAGCGGGAGAGGGGTACAATGAGCAGTTCTTC. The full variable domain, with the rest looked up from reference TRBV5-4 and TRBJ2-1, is ETGVTQSPTHLIKTRGQQVTLRCSSQSGHNTVSWYQQALGQGPQFIFQYYREEENGRGNFPPRFSGLQFPNYSSELNVNALELDDSALYLCASSLEPGLAGEGYNEQFFGPGTRLTVL.

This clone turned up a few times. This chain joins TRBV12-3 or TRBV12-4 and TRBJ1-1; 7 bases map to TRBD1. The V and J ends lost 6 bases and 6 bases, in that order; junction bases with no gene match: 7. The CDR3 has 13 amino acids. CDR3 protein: CASRPGQAAEAFF. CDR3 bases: TGTGCCAGCAGGCCCGGACAGGCGGCTGAAGCTTTCTTT.

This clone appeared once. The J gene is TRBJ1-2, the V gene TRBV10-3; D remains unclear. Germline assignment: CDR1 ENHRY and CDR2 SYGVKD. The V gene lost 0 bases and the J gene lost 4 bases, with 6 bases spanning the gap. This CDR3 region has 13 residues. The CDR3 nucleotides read TGTGCCATCAGTGAGTCGTACAGCTATGGCTACACCTTC. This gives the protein CAISESYSYGYTF.

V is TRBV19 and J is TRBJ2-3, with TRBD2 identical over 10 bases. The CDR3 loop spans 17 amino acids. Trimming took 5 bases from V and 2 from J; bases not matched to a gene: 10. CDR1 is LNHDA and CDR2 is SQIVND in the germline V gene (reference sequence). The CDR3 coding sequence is TGTGCCAGTAGTCCCCGGACTAGCGGAGTATTCACAGATACGCAGTATTTT. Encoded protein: CASSPRTSGVFTDTQYF.

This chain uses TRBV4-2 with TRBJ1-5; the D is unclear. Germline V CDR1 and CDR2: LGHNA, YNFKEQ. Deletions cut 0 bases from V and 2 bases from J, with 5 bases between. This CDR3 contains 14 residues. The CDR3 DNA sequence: TGTGCCAGCAGCCAAGATGTCGGCAATCAGCCCCAGCATTTT. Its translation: CASSQDVGNQPQHF.

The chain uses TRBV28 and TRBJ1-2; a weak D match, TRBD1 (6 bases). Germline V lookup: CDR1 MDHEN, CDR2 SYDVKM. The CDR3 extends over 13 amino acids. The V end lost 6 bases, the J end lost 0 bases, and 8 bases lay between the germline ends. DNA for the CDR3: TGTGCCAGCAGCGGACAGCCTAACTATGGCTACACCTTC. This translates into CASSGQPNYGYTF.

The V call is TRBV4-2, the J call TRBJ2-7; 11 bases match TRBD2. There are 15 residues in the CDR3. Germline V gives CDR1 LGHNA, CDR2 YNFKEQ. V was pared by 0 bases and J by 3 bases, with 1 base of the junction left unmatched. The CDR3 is CASSQDTSGSYEQYF. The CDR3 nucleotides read TGTGCCAGCAGCCAAGATACTAGCGGGAGCTACGAGCAGTACTTC.

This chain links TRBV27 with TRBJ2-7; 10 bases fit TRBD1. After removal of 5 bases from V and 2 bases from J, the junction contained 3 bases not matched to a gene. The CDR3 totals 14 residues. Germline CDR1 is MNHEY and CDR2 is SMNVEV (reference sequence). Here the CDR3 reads CASSAGTGAYEQYF. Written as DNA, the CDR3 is TGTGCCAGCAGTGCCGGGACAGGGGCCTACGAGCAGTACTTC.

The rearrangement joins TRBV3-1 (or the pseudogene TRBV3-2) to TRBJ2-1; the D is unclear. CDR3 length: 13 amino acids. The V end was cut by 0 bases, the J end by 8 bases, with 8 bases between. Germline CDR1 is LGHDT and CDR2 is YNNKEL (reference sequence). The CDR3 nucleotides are TGTGCCAGCAGCCAAGAATATCCCGATGAGCAGTTCTTC. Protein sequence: CASSQEYPDEQFF.

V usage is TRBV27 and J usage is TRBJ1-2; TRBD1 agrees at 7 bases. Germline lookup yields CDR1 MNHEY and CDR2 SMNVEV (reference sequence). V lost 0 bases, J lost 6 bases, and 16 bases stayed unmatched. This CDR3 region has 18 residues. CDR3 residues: CASSLSSLFQGDYHGYTF. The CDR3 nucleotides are TGTGCCAGCAGTTTATCGAGTCTGTTCCAGGGGGATTATCATGGCTACACCTTC.

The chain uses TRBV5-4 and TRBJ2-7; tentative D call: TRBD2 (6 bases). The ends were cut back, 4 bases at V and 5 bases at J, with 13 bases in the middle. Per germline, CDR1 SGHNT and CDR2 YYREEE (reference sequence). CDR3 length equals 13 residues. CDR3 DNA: TGTGCCAGCAGCCCGACTAGTAGCAACGAGCAGTACTTC. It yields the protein CASSPTSSNEQYF.

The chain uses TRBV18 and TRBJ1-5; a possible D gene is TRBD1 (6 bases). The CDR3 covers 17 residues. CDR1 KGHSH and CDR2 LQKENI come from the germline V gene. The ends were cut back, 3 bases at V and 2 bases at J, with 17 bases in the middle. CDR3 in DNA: TGTGCCAGCTCACCGACAGGTCTGGGGTTAGGCAATCAGCCCCAGCATTTT. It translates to CASSPTGLGLGNQPQHF.

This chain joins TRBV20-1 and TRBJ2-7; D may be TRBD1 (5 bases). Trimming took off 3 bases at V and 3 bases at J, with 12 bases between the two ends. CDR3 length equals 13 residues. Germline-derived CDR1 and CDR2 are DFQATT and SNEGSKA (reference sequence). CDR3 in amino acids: CSASAGSDYEQYF. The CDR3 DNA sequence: TGCAGTGCTAGTGCAGGGTCCGACTACGAGCAGTACTTC.

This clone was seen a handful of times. The CDR3 DNA follows: TGTGCCAGCAGTTTCTTCTCCTACGAGCAGTACTTC. Translation: CASSFFSYEQYF. This rearrangement joins TRBV6-2 or TRBV6-3 to TRBJ2-7; D is uncertain. V was clipped by 4 bases and J by 0 bases, with 4 bases between them. CDR1 and CDR2 (germline): MNHEY, SVGEGT. The CDR3 is 12 residues long.

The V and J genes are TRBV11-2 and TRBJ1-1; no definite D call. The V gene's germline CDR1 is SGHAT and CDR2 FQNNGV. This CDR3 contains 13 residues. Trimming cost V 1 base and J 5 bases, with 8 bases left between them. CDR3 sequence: CASSLGGRTEAFF. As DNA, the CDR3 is TGTGCCAGCAGCTTAGGAGGGCGAACTGAAGCTTTCTTT.

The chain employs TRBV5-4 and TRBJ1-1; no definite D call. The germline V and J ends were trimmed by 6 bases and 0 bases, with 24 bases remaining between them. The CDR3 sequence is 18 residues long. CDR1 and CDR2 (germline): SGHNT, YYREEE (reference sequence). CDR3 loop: CASTPSLDARRMNTEAFF. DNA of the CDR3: TGTGCCAGCACCCCAAGCTTGGATGCGCGGAGAATGAACACTGAAGCTTTCTTT.

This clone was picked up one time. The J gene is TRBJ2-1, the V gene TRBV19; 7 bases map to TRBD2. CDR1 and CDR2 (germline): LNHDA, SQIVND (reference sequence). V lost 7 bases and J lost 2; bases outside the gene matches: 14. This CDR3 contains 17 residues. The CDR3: CASKRRSGGSPYNEQFF. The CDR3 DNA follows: TGTGCCAGTAAGCGGCGATCCGGCGGGAGCCCCTACAATGAGCAGTTCTTC. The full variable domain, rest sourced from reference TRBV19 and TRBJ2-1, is DGGITQSPKYLFRKEGQNVTLSCEQNLNHDAMYWYRQDPGQGLRLIYYSQIVNDFQKGDIAEGYSVSREKKESFPLTVTSAQKNPTAFYLCASKRRSGGSPYNEQFFGPGTRLTVL.

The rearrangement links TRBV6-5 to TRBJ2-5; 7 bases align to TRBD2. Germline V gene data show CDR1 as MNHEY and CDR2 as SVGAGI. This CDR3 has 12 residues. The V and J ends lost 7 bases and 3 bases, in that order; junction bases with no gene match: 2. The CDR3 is CASTSGKETQYF. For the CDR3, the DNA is TGTGCCAGCACTAGCGGTAAAGAGACCCAGTACTTC.

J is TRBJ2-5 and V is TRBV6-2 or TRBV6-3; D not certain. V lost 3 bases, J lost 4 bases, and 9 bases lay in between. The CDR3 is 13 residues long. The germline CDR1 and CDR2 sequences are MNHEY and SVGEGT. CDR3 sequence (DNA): TGTGCCAGCAGTTATTCCGGCGGAGAGACCCAGTACTTC. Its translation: CASSYSGGETQYF.